This T cell receptor beta chain emerged from a study of regulatory T cells. General study points: In CD3G-deficient patients, conventional CD4+ T cells were enriched for hydrophobic CDR3 residues at positions 6 and 7. Regulatory T cells showed the strongest V-J pair restriction and V/J gene skewing among patient repertoires.

Trimming at V came to 8 bases and at J to 10 bases, leaving 17 bases not matched to a gene. This CDR3 spans 16 amino acids. Looked up from germline, CDR1 is WSHSY and CDR2 is SAAADI. On this clone: Its matching antigen is unknown.

Primers: 52 TRBV forward and 13 TRBJ reverse. TCRdb's copy holds only in-frame clones and misses some; the assay was immunoSEQ multiplex PCR. The table has around 32,000 clones, about 90% seen once. The sequence was obtained from a person aged 18-35 years with CD3G deficiency. Sequenced input: conventional CD4+ T cells sorted from blood. V gene TRBV10-2 combines with J gene TRBJ2-1; TRBD2 matches 10 bases. CDR3 residues: CASRPRAGGPSGEQFF. The CDR3 region has the DNA TGCGCCAGCCGGCCCCGAGCGGGAGGGCCTTCTGGAGAGCAGTTCTTC.